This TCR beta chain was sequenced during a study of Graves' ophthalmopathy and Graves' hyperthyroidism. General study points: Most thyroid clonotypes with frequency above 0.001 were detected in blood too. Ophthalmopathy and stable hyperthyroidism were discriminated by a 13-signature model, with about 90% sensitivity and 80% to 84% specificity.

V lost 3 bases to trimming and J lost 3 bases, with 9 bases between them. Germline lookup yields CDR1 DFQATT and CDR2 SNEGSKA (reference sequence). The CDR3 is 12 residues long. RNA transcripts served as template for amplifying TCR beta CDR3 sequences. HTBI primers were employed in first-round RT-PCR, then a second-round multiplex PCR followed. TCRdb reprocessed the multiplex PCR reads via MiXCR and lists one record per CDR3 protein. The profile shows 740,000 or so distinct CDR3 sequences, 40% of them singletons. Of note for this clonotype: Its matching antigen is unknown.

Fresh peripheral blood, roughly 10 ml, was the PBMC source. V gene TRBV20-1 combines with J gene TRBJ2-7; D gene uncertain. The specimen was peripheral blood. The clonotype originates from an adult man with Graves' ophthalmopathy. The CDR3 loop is CSARGKHYEQYF. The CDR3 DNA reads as TGCAGTGCTAGGGGGAAACACTACGAGCAGTACTTC.